This TCR beta chain was sequenced in a study of T cell changes during pregnancy in multiple sclerosis. CDR3 size: 13 residues. V lost 5 bases to trimming and J lost 2 bases, with 9 bases between them. Germline CDR1 MNHEY, CDR2 SMNVEV (reference sequence). The method was immunoSEQ multiplex PCR; TCRdb's version includes in-frame clones alone and lacks a portion of them. The sample has fewer than 85,000 clones, around 96% seen once. This sequence was found in a female donor with multiple sclerosis, enrolled in a pregnancy study. This chain uses TRBV27 with TRBJ1-1, with a weak D call TRBD1 (5 bases). The sample was peripheral blood, taken in the second trimester of pregnancy. DNA for the CDR3: TGTGCCAGCAGTCCGACAGCCAACACTGAAGCTTTCTTT. Residues: CASSPTANTEAFF.